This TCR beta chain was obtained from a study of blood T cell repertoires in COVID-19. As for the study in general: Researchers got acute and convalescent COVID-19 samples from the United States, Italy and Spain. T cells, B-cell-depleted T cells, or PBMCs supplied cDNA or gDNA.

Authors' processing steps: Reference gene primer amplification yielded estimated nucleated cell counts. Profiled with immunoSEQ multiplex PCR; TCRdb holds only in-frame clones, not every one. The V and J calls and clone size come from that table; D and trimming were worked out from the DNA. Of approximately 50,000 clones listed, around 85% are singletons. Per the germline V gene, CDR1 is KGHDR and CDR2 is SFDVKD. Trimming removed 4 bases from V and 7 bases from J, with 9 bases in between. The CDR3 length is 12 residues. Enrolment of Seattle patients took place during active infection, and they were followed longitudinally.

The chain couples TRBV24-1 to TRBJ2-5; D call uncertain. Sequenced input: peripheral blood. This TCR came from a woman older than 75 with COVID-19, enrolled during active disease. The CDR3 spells CATSDPIGTQYF. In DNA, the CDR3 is TGTGCCACCAGTGACCCAATCGGGACCCAGTACTTC.